This TCR beta chain was observed in a study of T cell changes during pregnancy in multiple sclerosis. The CDR3 spans 13 residues. The germline V gene encodes CDR1 MNHEY and CDR2 SVGAGI. Trimming removed 10 bases at V and 1 base at J, with 14 bases between. Sequencing used immunoSEQ multiplex PCR; TCRdb keeps in-frame clones, though not all of them. The sample lists 75,000 to 100,000 clones, 85% to 95% occurring once. Material: peripheral blood, obtained after pregnancy. The sequence came from a female donor with multiple sclerosis, enrolled in a pregnancy study. The rearrangement links TRBV6-5 to TRBJ2-7; no clear D. The CDR3 bases are TGTGCCACAACCTCTGGAGCGTCCTACGAGCAGTACTTC. Translation: CATTSGASYEQYF.